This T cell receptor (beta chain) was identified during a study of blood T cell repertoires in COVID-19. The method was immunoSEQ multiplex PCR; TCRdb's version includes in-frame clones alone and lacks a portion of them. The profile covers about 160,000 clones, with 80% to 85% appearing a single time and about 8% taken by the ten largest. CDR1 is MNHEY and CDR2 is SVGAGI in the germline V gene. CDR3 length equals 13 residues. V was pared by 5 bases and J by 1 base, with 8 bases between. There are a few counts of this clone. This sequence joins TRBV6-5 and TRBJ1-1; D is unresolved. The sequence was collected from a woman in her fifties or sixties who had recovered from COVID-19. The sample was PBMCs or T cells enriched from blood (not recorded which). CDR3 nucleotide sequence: TGTGCCAGCAGTACACGACAGAACACTGAAGCTTTCTTT. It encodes CASSTRQNTEAFF.